These 12 T cell receptor beta chains share one sample of origin, sequenced in a study of cytomegalovirus exposure and HLA in healthy donors. PCR involved 60 Vbeta and 13 Jbeta primers. The protocol was immunoSEQ multiplex PCR, while the TCRdb copy is restricted to in-frame clones and leaves out a portion. Of around 110,000 clones detected, 77% appear once; the ten largest clones hold 4.2%. The sample was PBMCs. The receptor source for this set is a male donor in good health and CMV-seronegative.

The rearrangement links TRBV29-1 to TRBJ2-5; possible D gene TRBD2, 5 bases. TRBJ2-7 explains the end of the DNA better; the J call may be wrong. The germline V gene has CDR1 SQVTM and CDR2 ANQGSEA. The CDR3 is 13 amino acids. The CDR3: CSVETKVAYEQYF. CDR3 nucleotides: TGCAGCGTAGAGACTAAGGTGGCCTACGAGCAGTACTTC.

Here the CDR3 reads CASSPRQGADLGELFF. In DNA, the CDR3 is TGTGCCAGTAGTCCTCGACAGGGGGCGGATCTCGGGGAGCTGTTTTTT. V usage is TRBV19 and J usage is TRBJ2-2; 10 nucleotides line up with TRBD1. The length of the CDR3 is 16 residues. CDR1 and CDR2 (germline): LNHDA, SQIVND (reference sequence). Unmatched junction bases numbered 10, after V lost 5 bases and J lost 7 bases.

V gene TRBV9 combines with J gene TRBJ1-1, with D perhaps TRBD1 (6 bases). The V end was cut by 4 bases, the J end by 3 bases, with 19 bases between. The CDR3 runs to 16 residues. CDR1 and CDR2 from the germline V gene are SGDLS and YYNGEE. CDR3 in amino acids: CASSPHGGSVDTEAFF. For the CDR3, the DNA is TGTGCCAGCAGCCCCCATGGGGGCAGTGTGGACACTGAAGCTTTCTTT.

This clone was picked up one time. V usage is TRBV27 and J usage is TRBJ1-2, with D maybe TRBD1 (5 bases). This CDR3 region has 13 residues. Germline-derived CDR1 and CDR2 are MNHEY and SMNVEV (reference sequence). V was pared by 6 bases and J by 4 bases, with 12 bases between. For the CDR3, the DNA is TGTGCCAGCAGCCCTGGGGGAGGCTATGGCTACACCTTC. It encodes CASSPGGGYGYTF.

CDR3: CASSDGPLAGPYEQYF. CDR3 DNA sequence: TGTGCCAGCTCTGACGGTCCACTAGCGGGACCCTACGAGCAGTACTTC. The genes are TRBV9 and TRBJ2-7, with 10 positions matching TRBD2. CDR3 size: 16 residues. The V gene's germline CDR1 is SGDLS and CDR2 YYNGEE. The V and J ends lost 7 bases and 2 bases, in that order; junction bases with no gene match: 12.

The chain employs TRBV7-2 and TRBJ2-3; 11 nucleotides match TRBD2. V was pared by 1 base and J by 4 bases, with 7 bases of the junction left unmatched. Germline loops: CDR1 SGHTA, CDR2 FQGNSA. The CDR3 is 17 residues long. The CDR3 here is CASSLGVAGGSADTQYF. For the CDR3, the DNA is TGTGCCAGCAGCTTAGGTGTAGCGGGAGGGAGTGCAGATACGCAGTATTTT. The variable domain in full, with the rest retrieved from reference TRBV7-2 and TRBJ2-3, is GAGVSQSPSNKVTEKGKDVELRCDPISGHTALYWYRQSLGQGLEFLIYFQGNSAPDKSGLPSDRFSAERTGGSVSTLTIQRTQQEDSAVYLCASSLGVAGGSADTQYFGPGTRLTVL.

The rearrangement uses TRBV10-1 and TRBJ1-5; D is undetermined. Germline V gene sequence: CDR1 WNHNN, CDR2 SYGVQD (reference sequence). This CDR3 is built from 16 residues. Trimming cost V 5 bases and J 1 base, with 15 bases left between them. The CDR3 coding sequence is TGCGCCAGCAGTACTCACATGCGGCGGAGCAATCAGCCCCAGCATTTT. Translating gives CASSTHMRRSNQPQHF.

The CDR3 nucleotides read TGCGCCAGCAGCTTGGCCGGGACAAACGGACTAGCGGGTGCCTACAATGAGCAGTTCTTC. It specifies CASSLAGTNGLAGAYNEQFF. V gene TRBV5-1 combines with J gene TRBJ2-1, with 11 nucleotides matching TRBD2. CDR1 is SGHRS, CDR2 YFSETQ, per germline. V dropped 0 bases and J dropped 2; count of bases not matched to a gene: 13. The CDR3 totals 20 residues.

This sequence joins TRBV5-6 and TRBJ2-3, with TRBD2 as a possible D gene (5 bases). The CDR3 consists of 13 residues. Germline V gene sequence: CDR1 SGHDT, CDR2 YYEEEE. Trimming stripped 4 bases from V and 7 bases from J, with 13 bases between. The CDR3 DNA sequence: TGTGCCAGCAGCAAGGAGACGGGATATACGCAGTATTTT. Translated, it gives CASSKETGYTQYF.

The gene calls are TRBV7-9 and TRBJ1-1; D remains ambiguous. CDR3 size: 14 residues. The V gene lost 5 bases and the J gene lost 0 bases, with 10 bases spanning the gap. Germline V lookup: CDR1 SEHNR, CDR2 FQNEAQ (reference sequence). The CDR3 reads CASSEGRMNTEAFF. CDR3 DNA: TGTGCCAGCAGCGAGGGCAGGATGAACACTGAAGCTTTCTTT.

This clone came up once. The V gene is TRBV6-4, the J gene TRBJ2-7; 11 bases line up with TRBD2. With V trimmed by 5 bases and J by 5 bases, 8 bases remained unmatched. CDR1 is MRHNA, CDR2 SNTAGT, per germline. The CDR3 covers 15 residues. The CDR3 is CASSNGTSGIDEQYF. The DNA for the CDR3 is TGTGCCAGCAGTAATGGGACTAGCGGTATCGACGAGCAGTACTTC.

DNA for the CDR3: TGTGCCACAGGGGCTACCGACTCCTACGAGCAGTACTTC. Translating it yields CATGATDSYEQYF. The rearrangement joins TRBV6-1 to TRBJ2-7, with D perhaps matching TRBD1 (6 bases). Trimming removed 10 bases from V and 0 bases from J, with 13 bases in between. The CDR3 has 13 amino acids. The germline V gene has CDR1 MNHNS and CDR2 SASEGT.